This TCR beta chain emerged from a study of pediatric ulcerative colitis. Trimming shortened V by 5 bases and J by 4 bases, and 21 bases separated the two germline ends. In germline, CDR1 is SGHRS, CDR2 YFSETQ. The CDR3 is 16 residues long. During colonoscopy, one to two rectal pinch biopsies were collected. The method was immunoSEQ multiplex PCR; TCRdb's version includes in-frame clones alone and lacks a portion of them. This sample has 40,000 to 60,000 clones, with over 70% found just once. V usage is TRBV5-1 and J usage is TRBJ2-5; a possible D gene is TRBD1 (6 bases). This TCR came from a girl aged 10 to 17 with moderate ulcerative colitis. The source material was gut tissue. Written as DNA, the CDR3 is TGCGCCAGCAGGCTGGGGGCCCAGCCACTGGCAGAGACCCAGTACTTC. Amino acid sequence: CASRLGAQPLAETQYF.